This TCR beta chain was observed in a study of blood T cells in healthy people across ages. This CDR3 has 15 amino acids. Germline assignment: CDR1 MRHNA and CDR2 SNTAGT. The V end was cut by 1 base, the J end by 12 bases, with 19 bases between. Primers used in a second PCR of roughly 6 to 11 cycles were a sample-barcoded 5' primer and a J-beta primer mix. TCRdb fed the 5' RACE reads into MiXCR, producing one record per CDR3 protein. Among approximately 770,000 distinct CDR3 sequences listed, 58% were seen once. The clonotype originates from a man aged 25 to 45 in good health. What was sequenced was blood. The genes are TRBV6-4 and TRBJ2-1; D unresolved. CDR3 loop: CASSDFFGIRLGQFF. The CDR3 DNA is TGTGCCAGCAGTGACTTTTTTGGTATTCGGTTGGGGCAGTTCTTC.